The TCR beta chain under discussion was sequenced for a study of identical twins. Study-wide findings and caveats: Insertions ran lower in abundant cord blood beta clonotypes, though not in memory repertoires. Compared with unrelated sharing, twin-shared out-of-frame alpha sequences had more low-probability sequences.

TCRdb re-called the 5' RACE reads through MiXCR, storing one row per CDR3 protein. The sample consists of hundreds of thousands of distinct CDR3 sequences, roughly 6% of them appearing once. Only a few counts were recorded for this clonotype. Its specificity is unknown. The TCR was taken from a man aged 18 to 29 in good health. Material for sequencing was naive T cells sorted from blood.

CDR3 coding DNA: TGTGCCAGCAGCGGGTCGGTCTTTCTGGGGAGGGGCTCTGGGGCCAACGTCCTGACTTTC. Translating it yields CASSGSVFLGRGSGANVLTF. The chain couples TRBV9 to TRBJ2-6, with 7 bases fitting TRBD2. Germline V lookup: CDR1 SGDLS, CDR2 YYNGEE. The CDR3 extends over 20 amino acids. Trimming cost V 3 bases and J 0 bases; bases outside gene matches: 15.